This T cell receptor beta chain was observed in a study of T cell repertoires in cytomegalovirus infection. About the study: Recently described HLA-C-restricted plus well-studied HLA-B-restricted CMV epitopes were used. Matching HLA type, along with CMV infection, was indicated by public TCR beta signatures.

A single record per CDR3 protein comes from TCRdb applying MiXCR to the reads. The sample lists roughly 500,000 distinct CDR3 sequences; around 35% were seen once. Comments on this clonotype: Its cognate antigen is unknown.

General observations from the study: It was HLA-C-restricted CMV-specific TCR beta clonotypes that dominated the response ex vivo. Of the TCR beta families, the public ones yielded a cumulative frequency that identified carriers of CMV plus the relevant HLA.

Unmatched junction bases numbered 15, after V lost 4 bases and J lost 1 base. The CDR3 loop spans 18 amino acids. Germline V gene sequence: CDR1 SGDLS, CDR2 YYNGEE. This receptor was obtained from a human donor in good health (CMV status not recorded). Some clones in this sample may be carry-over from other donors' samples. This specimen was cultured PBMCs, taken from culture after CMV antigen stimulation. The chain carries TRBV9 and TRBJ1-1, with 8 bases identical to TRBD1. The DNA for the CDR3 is TGTGCCAGCAGCCAAAGCGCTGGACAGGGAGGCAGGAACACTGAAGCTTTCTTT. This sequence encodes CASSQSAGQGGRNTEAFF.